The present entry profiles one TCR beta chain with its context. The Seattle patients joined while their infection was active and were tracked longitudinally afterward. This sample was taken from a study of blood T cell repertoires in COVID-19. Across the whole study: Donors in the United States, Italy and Spain gave samples during acute or convalescent COVID-19. Sample material is recorded as cDNA or gDNA derived from T cells, B-cell-depleted T cells, or PBMCs.

From germline, CDR1 is LNHDA and CDR2 SQIVND (reference sequence). The CDR3 covers 14 residues. Trimming pared 3 bases from V and 4 bases from J, leaving 12 bases between. Authors' methods: How many nucleated cells were present was estimated from reference gene primer amplification. Assay used: immunoSEQ multiplex PCR; TCRdb lists only in-frame clones, some missing. D and trimming come from the DNA, and the V and J calls and clone size come from that table. The repertoire consists of just under 65,000 clones, with roughly 75% occurring once and the leading ten covering 14%. The source is a man between 60 and 70 years old with COVID-19, enrolled during active disease. Material: peripheral blood. This chain joins TRBV19 and TRBJ2-5; perhaps TRBD2 as D (6 bases). CDR3 DNA sequence: TGTGCCAGTAGTATTGGAGCGGGTGGAGAGACCCAGTACTTC. Its translation: CASSIGAGGETQYF.